A single sample gave rise to the 26 T cell receptor beta chains below, sequenced in a study of early T cells in non-severe SARS-CoV-2 infection. TCRdb independently ran MiXCR on the 5' RACE reads; one entry per CDR3 protein. The sample contains roughly 60,000 distinct CDR3 sequences, roughly an eighth of which appear only once. The sequencing sample was made of whole blood. Receptors originate from an adult who was a healthcare worker with PCR-confirmed SARS-CoV-2 infection or an uninfected control (not recorded which).

This clonotype came up a few times. The chain carries TRBV29-1 and TRBJ1-2; D gene ambiguous. This CDR3 comprises 12 residues. Per the germline V gene, CDR1 is SQVTM and CDR2 is ANQGSEA. Trimming removed 8 bases at V and 0 bases at J, with 10 bases between. The CDR3 sequence: CSTNVPNYGYTF. The CDR3 coding sequence is TGCAGCACTAACGTGCCTAACTATGGCTACACCTTC.

V is TRBV20-1 and J is TRBJ2-3, with 8 bases matching TRBD2. With 2 bases clipped from V and 0 bases from J, the junction kept 4 bases outside the gene matches. The CDR3 is made up of 15 amino acids. Germline V lookup: CDR1 DFQATT, CDR2 SNEGSKA (reference sequence). The CDR3: CSARKAGDSTDTQYF. In DNA, the CDR3 is TGCAGTGCTAGAAAAGCGGGAGACAGCACAGATACGCAGTATTTT.

The V gene is TRBV28, the J gene TRBJ1-2; D is ambiguous. Trimming shortened V by 4 bases and J by 8 bases, and 17 bases separated the two germline ends. The CDR3 has 14 residues. The germline gives CDR1 MDHEN, CDR2 SYDVKM. CDR3 sequence (DNA): TGTGCCAGCAGTTCGGTCGTGGTATGGGGAGGCTACACCTTC. Its protein is CASSSVVVWGGYTF.

This clonotype was observed at least ten times. The chain is built from TRBV6-5 and TRBJ2-6, with no clear D. CDR1 MNHEY and CDR2 SVGAGI come from the germline V gene. This CDR3 region has 18 residues. Trimming removed 6 bases at V and 0 bases at J, with 18 bases between. This CDR3 is CASSPNLRHASGANVLTF. The CDR3 DNA reads TGTGCCAGCAGCCCCAATCTACGACACGCCTCTGGGGCCAACGTCCTGACTTTC.

The rearrangement joins TRBV5-1 to TRBJ2-1; TRBD2 matches at 8 bases. Germline trimming cut 4 bases from V and 8 bases from J; bases unmatched to any gene: 8. This CDR3 has 14 amino acids. Germline CDR1 reads SGHRS; CDR2 reads YFSETQ. CDR3 loop: CASSPSGRADEQFF. CDR3 DNA: TGCGCCAGCAGCCCGAGCGGGAGAGCCGATGAGCAGTTCTTC.

In this sample, this clonotype turned up a few times. The chain links TRBV7-2 to TRBJ1-2, with D uncertain. V was trimmed by 1 base and J by 1 base, leaving 7 bases between them. There are 14 residues in the CDR3. In germline, CDR1 is SGHTA, CDR2 FQGNSA. CDR3 coding DNA: TGTGCCAGCAGCTTAGAGAGTCTTAACTATGGCTACACCTTC. This codes for CASSLESLNYGYTF.

The chain couples TRBV6-2 or TRBV6-3 to TRBJ2-2; TRBD2 matches at 7 bases. This CDR3 region has 15 residues. Trimming at V came to 5 bases and at J to 1 base, leaving 4 bases not matched to a gene. The germline V gene encodes CDR1 MNHEY and CDR2 SVGEGT. The DNA for the CDR3 is TGTGCCAGCAGTCAAAGCGGGGAGAACACCGGGGAGCTGTTTTTT. Protein product: CASSQSGENTGELFF.

The genes are TRBV30 and TRBJ2-5, with a weak D call TRBD1 (6 bases). V was clipped by 0 bases and J by 5 bases, with 7 bases between them. The CDR3 consists of 12 residues. Germline values: CDR1 GTSNPN, CDR2 SVGIG (reference sequence). CDR3 protein: CAWSVRGETQYF. CDR3 nucleotides: TGTGCCTGGAGTGTAAGGGGGGAGACCCAGTACTTC.

J is TRBJ2-5 and V is TRBV20-1; 8 nucleotides align to TRBD1. CDR3 length equals 13 residues. CDR1 and CDR2 from the germline V gene are DFQATT and SNEGSKA (reference sequence). The trim removed 0 bases at V and 5 bases at J, leaving 2 bases unmatched. In DNA form, the CDR3 reads TGCAGTGCTAGAGATACAGGGGGTGAGACCCAGTACTTC. Residues: CSARDTGGETQYF.

This clonotype has ten or more counts. V and J are TRBV5-1 and TRBJ2-5; possible D gene TRBD1, 5 bases. Looked up from germline, CDR1 is SGHRS and CDR2 is YFSETQ. The CDR3 covers 15 residues. Trimming took 1 base from V and 2 from J, leaving 12 bases between them. CDR3 sequence: CASSLNQGSQETQYF. CDR3 in DNA: TGCGCCAGCAGCTTGAACCAGGGCTCTCAAGAGACCCAGTACTTC.

There are many counts of this clonotype. The chain carries TRBV12-3 or TRBV12-4 and TRBJ2-7, with 7 positions matching TRBD1. The CDR3 length is 16 residues. V lost 7 bases to trimming and J lost 4 bases; unmatched junction nucleotides: 16. The CDR3 here is CASTYFWGQSRYEQYF. The CDR3 coding sequence is TGTGCCAGCACTTACTTCTGGGGACAGTCTCGGTACGAGCAGTACTTC.

This chain links TRBV12-3 or TRBV12-4 with TRBJ2-7; D not certain. The CDR3 extends over 13 amino acids. The V end was cut by 3 bases, the J end by 2 bases, with 8 bases between. The chain's CDR3 is CASSFEFTYEQYF. The CDR3 DNA is TGTGCCAGCAGTTTCGAGTTTACCTACGAGCAGTACTTC.

This chain uses TRBV7-9 with TRBJ2-2, with TRBD2 matching 9 bases. Per germline, CDR1 SEHNR and CDR2 FQNEAQ (reference sequence). V trimming: 8 bases; J trimming: 5 bases; junction bases outside the gene matches: 6. This CDR3 contains 14 residues. CDR3 coding DNA: TGTGCCAGCTCTCTAGCGGGGACGACCGGGGAGCTGTTTTTT. It codes for CASSLAGTTGELFF.

There are many counts of this clonotype. This chain links TRBV24-1 with TRBJ1-5, with D tentatively TRBD1 (6 bases). CDR1 is KGHDR and CDR2 is SFDVKD in the germline V gene. Deletions cut 2 bases from V and 3 bases from J, with 10 bases between. The CDR3 sequence is 15 residues long. The CDR3 here is CATSDSGQHNQPQHF. CDR3 sequence (DNA): TGTGCCACCAGTGATTCGGGACAACACAATCAGCCCCAGCATTTT.

This clonotype was counted between two and nine times. The chain combines TRBV20-1 with TRBJ1-2; TRBD1 is a possible D gene (5 bases). Germline assignment: CDR1 DFQATT and CDR2 SNEGSKA (reference sequence). This CDR3 has 13 residues. V lost 3 bases and J 4 bases, leaving 12 bases between the germline ends. The DNA of the CDR3 is TGCAGTGCTAGCGGCGGGGACCTCTATGGCTACACCTTC. Encoded protein: CSASGGDLYGYTF.

In the case of this clonotype: The junction departs from the called germline gene at one end, perhaps through a read error. This chain links TRBV7-6 with TRBJ2-5, with D maybe TRBD1 (6 bases). The CDR3 is 14 amino acids. Germline V CDR1 and CDR2: SGHVS, FNYEAQ. The CDR3 region has the DNA TGTGTCAGCAGCAGAAGGACAGCCCAAGAGACCCAGTACTTC. Protein product: CVSSRRTAQETQYF.

This clonotype was seen a few times. The chain links TRBV29-1 to TRBJ1-2, with D unclear. With 7 bases removed from V and 6 bases from J, the gap between germline ends came to 9 bases. The germline CDR1 and CDR2 sequences are SQVTM and ANQGSEA. The CDR3 totals 10 residues. The CDR3 DNA reads as TGCAGCGCCAGCCAGGATGGCTACACCTTC. Amino acids: CSASQDGYTF.

The chain employs TRBV7-8 and TRBJ2-1, with TRBD2 matching 9 bases. The CDR3 is made up of 17 amino acids. Germline V CDR1 and CDR2: SGHVS, FQNEAQ. J lost 6 bases, V lost 5 bases, and 14 bases had no gene match. CDR3: CASSRVGRGGGFNEQFF. Written as DNA, the CDR3 is TGTGCCAGCAGCCGCGTCGGGCGGGGGGGCGGATTCAATGAGCAGTTCTTC.

V gene TRBV7-2 combines with J gene TRBJ2-3, with no clear D. Germline loops: CDR1 SGHTA, CDR2 FQGNSA. CDR3 size: 15 residues. The V and J ends lost 1 base and 0 bases respectively, with 8 bases between them. CDR3 nucleotides: TGTGCCAGCAGCTTAGGTGTGGCTAGCACAGATACGCAGTATTTT. The encoded protein is CASSLGVASTDTQYF.

This clonotype was seen a handful of times. V gene TRBV7-2 combines with J gene TRBJ2-7; D may be TRBD2 (5 bases). The germline gives CDR1 SGHTA, CDR2 FQGNSA. CDR3 size: 13 residues. V shed 1 base and J shed 6 bases, with 10 bases lying between them. In DNA form, the CDR3 reads TGTGCCAGCAGCTTAGGTAACCGGGGCGAGCAGTACTTC. It is translated as CASSLGNRGEQYF. Based on the CDR3 plus reference TRBV7-2 and TRBJ2-7, the full variable domain is GAGVSQSPSNKVTEKGKDVELRCDPISGHTALYWYRQSLGQGLEFLIYFQGNSAPDKSGLPSDRFSAERTGGSVSTLTIQRTQQEDSAVYLCASSLGNRGEQYFGPGTRLTVT.

This clonotype was detected ten times or more. This chain joins TRBV9 and TRBJ2-1; no definite D call. This CDR3 contains 16 residues. Germline CDR1 SGDLS, CDR2 YYNGEE. V was cut by 1 base and J by 5 bases, with 16 bases left in between. The CDR3 coding sequence is TGTGCCAGCAGCGTATTTTCAAGGGCAGTTAACAATGAGCAGTTCTTC. Protein: CASSVFSRAVNNEQFF. Filled out from reference TRBV9 and TRBJ2-1, the complete variable domain reads DSGVTQTPKHLITATGQRVTLRCSPRSGDLSVYWYQQSLDQGLQFLIQYYNGEERAKGNILERFSAQQFPDLHSELNLSSLELGDSALYFCASSVFSRAVNNEQFFGPGTRLTVL.

This chain uses TRBV29-1 with TRBJ2-3; D remains unclear. Germline CDR1 reads SQVTM; CDR2 reads ANQGSEA. Trimming pared 4 bases from V and 1 base from J, leaving 18 bases between. The CDR3 is made up of 16 amino acids. CDR3 in amino acids: CSVALSPPSGTDTQYF. The CDR3 nucleotides read TGCAGCGTTGCCCTCTCGCCCCCGTCTGGCACAGATACGCAGTATTTT.

This clonotype was picked up many times. The chain links TRBV5-5 to TRBJ1-1; TRBD1 agrees at 9 bases. The CDR3 has 16 amino acids. Germline values: CDR1 SGHKS, CDR2 YYEKEE (reference sequence). Trimming removed 5 bases from V and 5 bases from J; junction bases left unmatched: 13. The CDR3 bases are TGTGCCAGCAGGCCGGACAGGGGAAATATGTGGACTGAAGCTTTCTTT. Its protein is CASRPDRGNMWTEAFF.

This clonotype was detected only a few times. The chain recombines TRBV20-1 with TRBJ2-7; 9 bases are shared with TRBD2. Germline V gives CDR1 DFQATT, CDR2 SNEGSKA (reference sequence). The trim removed 0 bases at V and 6 bases at J, leaving 12 bases unmatched. The CDR3 covers 16 residues. The CDR3 DNA reads TGCAGTGCTAGAGATAAGTTGGCTAGCGGGGCACTCGAGCAGTACTTC. This gives the protein CSARDKLASGALEQYF.

This clonotype has a handful of counts. The chain uses TRBV28 and TRBJ1-5; no clear D. V was trimmed by 2 bases and J by 6 bases, leaving 5 bases between them. The CDR3 is 12 amino acids. Germline CDR1 and CDR2: MDHEN and SYDVKM. The CDR3 protein is CASSLGVQPQHF. As DNA, the CDR3 is TGTGCCAGCAGTTTAGGTGTTCAGCCCCAGCATTTT.

This clonotype has at least ten counts. The chain joins TRBV12-3 or TRBV12-4 to TRBJ2-3; D is unresolved. CDR3 length: 12 amino acids. The V end was cut by 5 bases, the J end by 2 bases, with 5 bases between. The DNA of the CDR3 is TGTGCCAGCAGTCCGATCACAGATACGCAGTATTTT. This translates into CASSPITDTQYF.